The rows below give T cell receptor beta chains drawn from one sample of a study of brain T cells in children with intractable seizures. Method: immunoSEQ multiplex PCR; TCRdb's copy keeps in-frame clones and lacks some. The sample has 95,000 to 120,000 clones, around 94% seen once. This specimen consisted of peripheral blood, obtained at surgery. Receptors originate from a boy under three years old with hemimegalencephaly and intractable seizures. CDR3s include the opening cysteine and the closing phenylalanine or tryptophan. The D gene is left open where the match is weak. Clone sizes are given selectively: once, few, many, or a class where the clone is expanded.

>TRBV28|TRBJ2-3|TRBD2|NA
TGTGCCAGCTGCCGGGACTACAACACAGATACGCAGTATTTT
CASCRDYNTDTQYF
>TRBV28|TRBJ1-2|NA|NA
TGTGCCAGCAGTCTCGGTGGCGGGGGGCAGTACTATGGCTACACCTTC
CASSLGGGGQYYGYTF
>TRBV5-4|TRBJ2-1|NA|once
TGTGCCAGCAGCTTGGAGGGGCCCTCCAATGAGCAGTTCTTC
CASSLEGPSNEQFF
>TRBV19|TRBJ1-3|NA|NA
TGTGCCAGTAGTAGGGTACAAGACGCCCGCTCTGGAAACACCATATATTTT
CASSRVQDARSGNTIYF
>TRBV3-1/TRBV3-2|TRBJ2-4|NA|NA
TGTGCCAGCAGCCCCGGTGGGGGACGAGATCAGTACTTC
CASSPGGGRDQYF
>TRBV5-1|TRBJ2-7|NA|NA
TGCGCCAGCAGCCGGGACCAGGCCCCCTACGAGCAGTACTTC
CASSRDQAPYEQYF
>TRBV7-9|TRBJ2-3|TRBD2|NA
TGTGCCAGCAGCTTAGAGGGTGCGGCGGGGGGCACAGATACGCAGTATTTT
CASSLEGAAGGTDTQYF
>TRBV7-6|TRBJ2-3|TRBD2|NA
TGTGCCAGCAGCTACGACGCTAGCGGGAGGGCCTTGAGCACAGATACGCAGTATTTT
CASSYDASGRALSTDTQYF
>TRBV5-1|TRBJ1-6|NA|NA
TGCGCCAGCAGCTTGTTTGAAGTTGGACGGGGGGACCTGCTAATTTGGGTCCACTTT
CASSLFEVGRGDLLIWVHF
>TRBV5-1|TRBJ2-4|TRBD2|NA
TGCGCCAGCAGCTCGCGACTAGCGGGCCTAGCCAAAAACATTCAGTACTTC
CASSSRLAGLAKNIQYF
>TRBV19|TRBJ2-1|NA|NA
TGTGCCAGTAGTGTACGTAGAGACAATGAGCAGTTCTTC
CASSVRRDNEQFF
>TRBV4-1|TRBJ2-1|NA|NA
TGCGCCAGCAGCGAAGCGGGTGAGCAGTTCTTC
CASSEAGEQFF
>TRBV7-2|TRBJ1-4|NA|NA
TGTGCCAGCAGCGCACGACATGGGGAAAAACTGTTTTTT
CASSARHGEKLFF
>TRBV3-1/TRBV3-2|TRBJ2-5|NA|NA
TGTGCCAGCAGCGTTGCGGGACCGGTGGAGACCCAGTACTTC
CASSVAGPVETQYF
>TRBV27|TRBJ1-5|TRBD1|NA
TGTGCCAGTGGACAGGGGGGTTATCAGCCCCAGCATTTT
CASGQGGYQPQHF
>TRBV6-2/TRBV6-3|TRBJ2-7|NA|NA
TGTGCCAGCAGTTACTCCGGGGCGGAGAAGGGGTACGAGCAGTACTTC
CASSYSGAEKGYEQYF
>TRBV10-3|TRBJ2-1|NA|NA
TGTGCCATCAGCGAACCCGATTTAAGCTCCTACAATGAGCAGTTCTTC
CAISEPDLSSYNEQFF
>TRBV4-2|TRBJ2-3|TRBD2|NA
TGTGCCAGCAGCCAAGCTAGCGGGAGTTTCTCGACAGATACGCAGTATTTT
CASSQASGSFSTDTQYF
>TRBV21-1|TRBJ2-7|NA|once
TGTGCCAGCAGCAAAGCGAGTGTCTCTCAGTACTTC
CASSKASVSQYF
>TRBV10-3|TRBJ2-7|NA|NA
TGTGCCATCAGTGAGTCGAAAGGGGTATCACTATACGAGCAGTACTTC
CAISESKGVSLYEQYF
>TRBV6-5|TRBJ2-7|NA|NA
TGTGCCAGCACCGTAGAATCGGGGGCCGCCTACGAGCAGTACTTC
CASTVESGAAYEQYF